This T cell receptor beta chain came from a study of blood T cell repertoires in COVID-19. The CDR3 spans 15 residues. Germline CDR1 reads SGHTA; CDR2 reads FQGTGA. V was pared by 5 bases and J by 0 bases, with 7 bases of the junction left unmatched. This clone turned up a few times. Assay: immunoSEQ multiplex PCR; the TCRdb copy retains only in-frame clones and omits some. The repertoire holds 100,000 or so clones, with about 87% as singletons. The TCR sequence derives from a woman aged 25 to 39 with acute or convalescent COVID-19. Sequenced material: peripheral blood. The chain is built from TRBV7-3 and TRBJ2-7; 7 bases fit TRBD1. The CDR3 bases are TGTGCCAGCAGCCGAAGGGCAGGGGGCTCCTACGAGCAGTACTTC. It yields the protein CASSRRAGGSYEQYF.